This T cell receptor beta chain was identified during a study of T cell responses to AZD1222 COVID-19 vaccine. Looked up from germline, CDR1 is SGHVS and CDR2 is FNYEAQ. The CDR3 loop spans 14 amino acids. With 0 bases removed from V and 5 bases from J, the gap between germline ends came to 10 bases. The protocol was immunoSEQ multiplex PCR, while the TCRdb copy is restricted to in-frame clones and leaves out a portion. The profile covers around 110,000 clones, with roughly 84% appearing a single time and approximately 10% taken by the ten largest. This specimen consisted of peripheral blood, obtained on day 0 of AZD1222 vaccination. The chain couples TRBV7-6 to TRBJ2-5, with D uncertain. This receptor was identified in an adult in good health. The CDR3 DNA is TGTGCCAGCAGCTTAGCCCCCCCCGGGGAGACCCAGTACTTC. It specifies CASSLAPPGETQYF.